This T cell receptor beta chain was captured in a study of control samples from healthy donors and cancer patients. Trimming removed 3 bases at V and 6 bases at J, with 15 bases between. The CDR3 contains 15 residues. Germline-derived CDR1 and CDR2 are KGHSH and LQKENI. TCRdb's table, derived via immunoSEQ multiplex PCR, lists solely in-frame clones and lacks some. The table lists over 150,000 clones, about nine tenths of them singletons. This receptor was obtained from a woman between 40 and 55 years old in good health. The gene calls are TRBV18 and TRBJ2-1; D could derive from TRBD1 or TRBD2 (6 bases each). Material: blood. The CDR3 loop reads CASSPPTGGGNEQFF. CDR3 in DNA: TGTGCCAGCTCACCCCCCACAGGAGGGGGCAATGAGCAGTTCTTC.